This TCR beta chain was observed in a study of T cell responses to AZD1222 COVID-19 vaccine. Study as a whole: Doses given second, at about 4 or about 12 weeks, were pooled.

The repertoire was sequenced with immunoSEQ multiplex PCR; TCRdb's copy has only in-frame clones and lacks some. Here the sample spans about 160,000 clones, about 90% being singletons. CDR3 size: 14 residues. CDR1 and CDR2 (germline): LGHDT, YNNKEL (reference sequence). The V end lost 4 bases, the J end lost 0 bases, and 9 bases lay between the germline ends. This chain uses TRBV3-1 (or the pseudogene TRBV3-2) with TRBJ1-1; D is ambiguous. The receptor's source is an adult in good health. This specimen consisted of peripheral blood, obtained on day 0 of AZD1222 vaccination. The CDR3 here is CASSPLTMNTEAFF. The CDR3 DNA reads as TGTGCCAGCAGCCCCCTGACAATGAACACTGAAGCTTTCTTT.